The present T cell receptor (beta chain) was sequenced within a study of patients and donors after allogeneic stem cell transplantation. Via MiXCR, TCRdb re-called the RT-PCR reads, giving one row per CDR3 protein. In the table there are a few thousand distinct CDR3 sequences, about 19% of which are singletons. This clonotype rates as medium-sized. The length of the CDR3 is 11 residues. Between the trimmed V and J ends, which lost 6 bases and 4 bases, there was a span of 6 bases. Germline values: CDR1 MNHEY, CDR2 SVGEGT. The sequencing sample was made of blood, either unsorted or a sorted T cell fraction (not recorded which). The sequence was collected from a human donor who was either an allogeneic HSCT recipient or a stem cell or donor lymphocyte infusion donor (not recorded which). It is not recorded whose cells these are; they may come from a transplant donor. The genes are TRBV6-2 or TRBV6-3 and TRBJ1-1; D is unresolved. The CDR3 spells CASSHGTEAFF. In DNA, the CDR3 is TGTGCCAGCAGCCATGGCACTGAAGCTTTCTTT.